A selection of T cell receptor beta chains follows, all from one sample in a study of cytomegalovirus exposure and HLA in healthy donors. Method: immunoSEQ multiplex PCR; TCRdb's copy keeps in-frame clones and lacks some. This table has around 130,000 clones, more than 80% appearing once. Material: PBMCs. All receptors come from a male donor in good health and CMV-seronegative. Each CDR3 is given with its conserved first and last residue. A D gene is named only where the DNA matches it firmly. Size is stated for part of the rows, as once, few or many counts, or as a class when the clone is expanded.

v_gene	abundance	d_gene	len	j_gene	CDR3nt	CDR3aa
TRBV7-6	-	TRBD1	14	TRBJ2-2	TGTGCCAGCAGCCCGACAGGGGGCACCGGGGAGCTGTTTTTT	CASSPTGGTGELFF
TRBV7-8	-	TRBD1	17	TRBJ1-6	TGTGCCAGCAGCTTAGCGGTGAGACAGGGACCAAATTCACCCCTCCACTTT	CASSLAVRQGPNSPLHF
TRBV13	few	-	13	TRBJ2-1	TGTGCCAGCAGCTTAGCTAGCCCCAATGAGCAGTTCTTC	CASSLASPNEQFF
TRBV30	-	TRBD1	12	TRBJ1-2	TGTGCCTGGAAGGACAGGGGAGGCGGCTACACCTTC	CAWKDRGGGYTF
TRBV30	-	-	13	TRBJ2-7	TGTGCCTGGAGTGGGGGCAATAAGCACGAGCAGTACTTC	CAWSGGNKHEQYF
TRBV5-1	-	TRBD2	15	TRBJ2-3	TGCGCCAGCAGCTTTGCGGGAGGGGCCACAGATACGCAGTATTTT	CASSFAGGATDTQYF
TRBV7-2	-	TRBD1	16	TRBJ1-2	TGTGCCAGCAGCTGGGACAGGGGGCTCCGGGCCTATGGCTACACCTTC	CASSWDRGLRAYGYTF
TRBV27	-	-	15	TRBJ1-1	TGTGCCAGCAGTTTGTGGTCAGGGGTGAACACTGAAGCTTTCTTT	CASSLWSGVNTEAFF
TRBV10-3	-	-	14	TRBJ1-2	TGTGCCATCAGTGATCTGGTTGAGTACTATGGCTACACCTTC	CAISDLVEYYGYTF
TRBV10-3	-	-	15	TRBJ1-6	TGTGCCATCAGTGAAGCAGGCAGAGCAAATTCACCCCTCCACTTT	CAISEAGRANSPLHF
TRBV6-5	-	-	15	TRBJ2-7	TGTGCCAGCAGTTACAGTCTCTCTACTTCCTACGAGCAGTACTTC	CASSYSLSTSYEQYF
TRBV7-2	-	-	15	TRBJ2-1	TGTGCCAGCACCCCGGCCGGGGGGCTTCCAAATGAGCAGTTCTTC	CASTPAGGLPNEQFF
TRBV6-6	few	TRBD1	16	TRBJ1-5	TGTGCCAGCAGCCACCTGACAGGGGGCGCGAATCAGCCCCAGCATTTT	CASSHLTGGANQPQHF
TRBV6-1	-	-	16	TRBJ2-7	TGTGCCAGCAGTGAATGGAGGGCAGCCCCAAACTACGAGCAGTACTTC	CASSEWRAAPNYEQYF
TRBV4-1	-	-	17	TRBJ2-3	TGCGCCAGCAGTCCGGGGGAACGGACGGCAATTGTGGATACGCAGTATTTT	CASSPGERTAIVDTQYF
TRBV28	-	-	12	TRBJ1-1	TGTGCCAGCAGCACTATGAACACTGAAGCTTTCTTT	CASSTMNTEAFF
TRBV4-3	-	TRBD1	15	TRBJ2-7	TGCGCCAGCAGCCGAGGGACAGGGGCCCCCTACGAGCAGTACTTC	CASSRGTGAPYEQYF
TRBV19	-	TRBD1	13	TRBJ1-5	TGTGCCAGTAGTACGGACAGGGTTCAGCCCCAGCATTTT	CASSTDRVQPQHF
TRBV10-3	once	TRBD2	17	TRBJ2-1	TGTGCCATCAGTGAAGGGAGCGGGAGGGAATCCTACAATGAGCAGTTCTTC	CAISEGSGRESYNEQFF
TRBV28	-	TRBD2	15	TRBJ2-3	TGTGCCACCAGGTGGCGGGGGACCTCGGGAGATACGCAGTATTTT	CATRWRGTSGDTQYF
TRBV5-4	-	TRBD2	16	TRBJ2-7	TGTGCCAGCAGCCCGGGACTAGCGGGAGTCGGGTACGAGCAGTACTTC	CASSPGLAGVGYEQYF
TRBV6-1	-	-	13	TRBJ2-4	TGTGCCAGCAGTGAAACTGAAGAGAACATTCAGTACTTC	CASSETEENIQYF
TRBV18	-	-	13	TRBJ1-4	TGTGCCAGCTCACCAGACAGAAGGGAAAAACTGTTTTTT	CASSPDRREKLFF
TRBV27	-	TRBD1	14	TRBJ1-2	TGTGCCAGCAGGGCGACAGGGATGGACTATGGCTACACCTTC	CASRATGMDYGYTF
TRBV7-2	-	-	15	TRBJ2-2	TGTGCCAGCAGCCTCCCACGAGGGAACACCGGGGAGCTGTTTTTT	CASSLPRGNTGELFF
TRBV5-1	-	-	16	TRBJ2-1	TGCGCCAGCAGCTTGGCCGCAGGGCTTTTGGATAATGAGCAGTTCTTC	CASSLAAGLLDNEQFF
TRBV6-5	-	-	13	TRBJ1-3	TGTGCCAGCACCCATACACAGGGAAACACCATATATTTT	CASTHTQGNTIYF
TRBV19	-	-	17	TRBJ2-2	TGTGCCAGTAGTGCCCTTGGGCGGGGGCGCCCCCCCGGGGAGCTGTTTTTT	CASSALGRGRPPGELFF
TRBV5-1	-	TRBD1	13	TRBJ2-1	TGCGCCAGCAGCGGGACAGGGATCAATGAGCAGTTCTTC	CASSGTGINEQFF
TRBV9	-	TRBD1	16	TRBJ1-2	TGTGCCAGCAGCGAGCCACAGGGGGCAAGGTCAGGTGGCTACACCTTC	CASSEPQGARSGGYTF
TRBV19	-	TRBD1	15	TRBJ1-1	TGTGCCAGTAGTATCGGGGGACAGGGCGGCACTGAAGCTTTCTTT	CASSIGGQGGTEAFF